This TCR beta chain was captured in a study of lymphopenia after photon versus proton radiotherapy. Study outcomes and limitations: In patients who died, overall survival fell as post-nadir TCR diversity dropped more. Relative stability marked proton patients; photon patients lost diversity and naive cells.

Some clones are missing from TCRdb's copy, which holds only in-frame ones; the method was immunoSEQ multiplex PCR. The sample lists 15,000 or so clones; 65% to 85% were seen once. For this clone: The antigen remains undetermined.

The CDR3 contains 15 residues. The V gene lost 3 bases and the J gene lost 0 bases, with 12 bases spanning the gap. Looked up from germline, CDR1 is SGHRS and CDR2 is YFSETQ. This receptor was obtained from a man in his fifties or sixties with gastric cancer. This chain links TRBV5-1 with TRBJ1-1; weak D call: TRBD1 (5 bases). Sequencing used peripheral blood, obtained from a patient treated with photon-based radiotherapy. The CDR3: CASSSMQGVNTEAFF. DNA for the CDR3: TGCGCCAGCAGCTCTATGCAGGGAGTGAACACTGAAGCTTTCTTT. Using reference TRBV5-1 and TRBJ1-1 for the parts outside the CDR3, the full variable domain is KAGVTQTPRYLIKTRGQQVTLSCSPISGHRSVSWYQQTPGQGLQFLFEYFSETQRNKGNFPGRFSGRQFSNSRSEMNVSTLELGDSALYLCASSSMQGVNTEAFFGQGTRLTVV.